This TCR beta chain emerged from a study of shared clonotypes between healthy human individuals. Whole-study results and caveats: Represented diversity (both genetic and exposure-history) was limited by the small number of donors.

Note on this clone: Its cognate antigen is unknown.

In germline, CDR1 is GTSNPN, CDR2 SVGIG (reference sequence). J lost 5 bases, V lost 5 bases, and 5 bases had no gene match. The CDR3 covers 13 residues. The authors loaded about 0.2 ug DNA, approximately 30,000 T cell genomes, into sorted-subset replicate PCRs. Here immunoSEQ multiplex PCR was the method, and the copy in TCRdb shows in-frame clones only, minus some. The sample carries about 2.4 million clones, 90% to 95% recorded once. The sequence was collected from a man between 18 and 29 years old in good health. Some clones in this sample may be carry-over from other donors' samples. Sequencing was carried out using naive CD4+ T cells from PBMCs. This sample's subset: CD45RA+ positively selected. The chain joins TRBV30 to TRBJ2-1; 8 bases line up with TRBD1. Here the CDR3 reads CAWAGGADNEQFF. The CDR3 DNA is TGTGCCTGGGCAGGGGGCGCGGACAATGAGCAGTTCTTC.